A single sample is the source of the 32 T cell receptor beta chains below, sequenced in a study of shared clonotypes between healthy human individuals. Clones were sequenced by immunoSEQ multiplex PCR, and TCRdb holds only the in-frame ones, with some missing. The sample shows approximately 620,000 clones, 95% to 98% of them seen only once. Input material: naive CD4+ T cells sorted from blood. Subset noted: CD45RA+ positively selected. All receptors derive from a woman between 25 and 40 years old in good health.

The gene calls are TRBV18 and TRBJ2-7; D is undetermined. This CDR3 has 14 residues. Deletions cut 1 base from V and 2 bases from J, with 9 bases between. Germline V gene data show CDR1 as KGHSH and CDR2 as LQKENI. The CDR3 loop is CASSPLLETYEQYF. For the CDR3, the DNA is TGTGCCAGCTCACCACTCCTAGAGACCTACGAGCAGTACTTC.

This chain joins TRBV5-4 and TRBJ2-4, with 9 bases fitting TRBD2. The CDR3 has 15 residues. Per germline, CDR1 SGHNT and CDR2 YYREEE (reference sequence). V lost 4 bases, J lost 0 bases, and 2 bases stayed unmatched. The CDR3 DNA reads TGTGCCAGCAGCCAGACTAGCGGAGCCAAAAACATTCAGTACTTC. Its translation: CASSQTSGAKNIQYF. The variable domain in full, with the rest retrieved from reference TRBV5-4 and TRBJ2-4, is ETGVTQSPTHLIKTRGQQVTLRCSSQSGHNTVSWYQQALGQGPQFIFQYYREEENGRGNFPPRFSGLQFPNYSSELNVNALELDDSALYLCASSQTSGAKNIQYFGAGTRLSVL.

As to this clone: Other nucleotide sequences from this sample produce the same CDR3. The V gene is TRBV19, the J gene TRBJ2-5; tentatively, D is TRBD2 (6 bases). The CDR3 has 14 amino acids. V shed 3 bases and J shed 5 bases, with 13 bases lying between them. The V gene's germline CDR1 is LNHDA and CDR2 SQIVND (reference sequence). CDR3 loop: CASSIGASGETQYF. The CDR3 coding sequence is TGTGCCAGTAGTATCGGGGCCAGCGGGGAGACCCAGTACTTC.

The rearrangement joins TRBV29-1 to TRBJ1-2; maybe TRBD1 (5 bases). The V gene lost 8 bases and the J gene lost 7 bases, with 17 bases spanning the gap. There are 12 residues in the CDR3. Looked up from germline, CDR1 is SQVTM and CDR2 is ANQGSEA. The CDR3 sequence is CSSTPPGGGYTF. In nucleotides, the CDR3 is TGCAGCTCAACCCCCCCGGGGGGTGGCTACACCTTC.

The chain employs TRBV5-4 and TRBJ2-2; 14 nucleotides match TRBD2. The CDR3 length is 17 residues. CDR1 and CDR2 from the germline V gene are SGHNT and YYREEE (reference sequence). Trimming removed 0 bases from V and 3 bases from J; junction bases left unmatched: 1. The CDR3 DNA follows: TGTGCCAGCAGCTTGGGACTAGCGGGAGGGGACACCGGGGAGCTGTTTTTT. It specifies CASSLGLAGGDTGELFF.

J is TRBJ1-5 and V is TRBV4-1; unclear D gene. The CDR3 runs 14 residues. Between the trimmed V and J ends, which lost 1 base and 6 bases, there was a span of 10 bases. Looked up from germline, CDR1 is MGHRA and CDR2 is YSYEKL. In DNA form, the CDR3 reads TGCGCCAGCAGCCAAGTTGTTCGATCTCAGCCCCAGCATTTT. Protein: CASSQVVRSQPQHF.

The V gene is TRBV6-1, the J gene TRBJ2-5, with TRBD1 as a possible D gene (5 bases). CDR3 length equals 12 residues. CDR1 and CDR2 (germline): MNHNS, SASEGT. V gave up 8 bases and J gave up 2 bases, with 9 bases separating them. This chain's CDR3 is CASGRAQETQYF. DNA of the CDR3: TGTGCCAGCGGCAGGGCTCAAGAGACCCAGTACTTC.

The chain recombines TRBV27 with TRBJ2-1; D may be TRBD1 or TRBD2 (5 bases each). V dropped 5 bases and J dropped 10 bases, with 39 bases sitting between them. The CDR3 is 21 amino acids. The germline gives CDR1 MNHEY, CDR2 SMNVEV (reference sequence). CDR3 nucleotide sequence: TGTGCCAGCAGTCCTCTCTTAATTCGGCCCTCAGGGTCGGGGCGATCGGAGGAGCAGTTCTTC. It translates to CASSPLLIRPSGSGRSEEQFF.

Comments on this clone: The same CDR3 can be traced to other DNA sequences in this sample. The gene calls are TRBV27 and TRBJ2-7; possible D gene TRBD2, 7 bases. Trimming took 6 bases from V and 7 from J, leaving 10 bases between them. Germline V gene sequence: CDR1 MNHEY, CDR2 SMNVEV (reference sequence). The CDR3 sequence is 11 residues long. CDR3 bases: TGTGCCAGCAGAAGGGGGGGAGAGCAGTACTTC. Residues: CASRRGGEQYF.

The genes are TRBV4-1 and TRBJ2-5; 12 bases line up with TRBD2. Judging by the DNA end, TRBJ2-7 fits better; the J call may be wrong. The CDR3 is 19 residues long. Germline V lookup: CDR1 MGHRA, CDR2 YSYEKL. CDR3 region: CASSQAHPGLAGLSYEQYF. DNA of the CDR3: TGCGCCAGCAGCCAAGCCCACCCGGGACTAGCGGGCCTTTCCTACGAGCAGTACTTC.

The DNA of the CDR3 is TGTGCCAGCTCACACGAAGGTGTTTTTGGAGCTTTCTTT. Protein product: CASSHEGVFGAFF. The V call is TRBV18, the J call TRBJ1-1; D uncertain. V lost 4 bases, J lost 10 bases, and 16 bases lay in between. The CDR3 runs 13 residues. The V gene's germline CDR1 is KGHSH and CDR2 LQKENI.

The chain recombines TRBV19 with TRBJ2-2, with no clear D. Germline lookup yields CDR1 LNHDA and CDR2 SQIVND (reference sequence). V was trimmed by 6 bases and J by 0 bases, leaving 11 bases between them. This CDR3 is 15 amino acids long. The chain's CDR3 is CASSPLTTNTGELFF. CDR3 DNA sequence: TGTGCCAGTAGCCCTTTGACGACGAACACCGGGGAGCTGTTTTTT.

V and J are TRBV7-9 and TRBJ2-1; the match to TRBD2 covers 10 bases. Germline assignment: CDR1 SEHNR and CDR2 FQNEAQ (reference sequence). With V trimmed by 2 bases and J by 8 bases, 3 bases remained unmatched. The CDR3 is 14 residues long. The CDR3 reads CASSLLAGVYEQFF. CDR3 in DNA: TGTGCCAGCAGCTTACTAGCGGGAGTTTATGAGCAGTTCTTC.

The chain carries TRBV27 and TRBJ2-3, with D perhaps TRBD2 (5 bases). Looked up from germline, CDR1 is MNHEY and CDR2 is SMNVEV (reference sequence). There are 14 residues in the CDR3. Trimming removed 6 bases from V and 4 bases from J, with 14 bases in between. CDR3 coding DNA: TGTGCCAGCAGGCCCACTAGGGTCTCAGATACGCAGTATTTT. Its translation: CASRPTRVSDTQYF.

This rearrangement joins TRBV27 to TRBJ2-1; D is possibly TRBD2 (5 bases). Germline CDR1 reads MNHEY; CDR2 reads SMNVEV (reference sequence). This CDR3 is 15 amino acids long. V was shortened by 3 bases and J by 8 bases, with 17 bases between the two germline ends. The DNA of the CDR3 is TGTGCCAGCAGTTTTAGTGGGAGTTATCCGTATGAGCAGTTCTTC. Translated: CASSFSGSYPYEQFF.

The chain recombines TRBV7-3 with TRBJ1-5; tentative D call: TRBD1 (6 bases). V lost 3 bases, J lost 5 bases, and 11 bases lay in between. Germline V lookup: CDR1 SGHTA, CDR2 FQGTGA. The CDR3 extends over 14 amino acids. The CDR3 DNA sequence: TGTGCCAGCAGCTTCAAACAGGGCGATCAGCCCCAGCATTTT. Protein sequence: CASSFKQGDQPQHF.

The J gene is TRBJ1-1, the V gene TRBV10-3, with D maybe TRBD1 (6 bases). The V end was cut by 6 bases, the J end by 1 base, with 15 bases between. Germline V gene sequence: CDR1 ENHRY, CDR2 SYGVKD. The CDR3 runs to 15 residues. CDR3 sequence (DNA): TGTGCCATCAGCAACCGGGACACCCAGAACACTGAAGCTTTCTTT. Its translation is CAISNRDTQNTEAFF.

The chain joins TRBV5-1 to TRBJ2-1, with D tentatively TRBD2 (6 bases). V dropped 3 bases and J dropped 7 bases, with 11 bases sitting between them. The CDR3 spans 13 residues. Germline lookup yields CDR1 SGHRS and CDR2 YFSETQ. Here the CDR3 DNA reads TGCGCCAGCAGCTCTCCGGCGGGGAATGAGCAGTTCTTC. Encoded protein: CASSSPAGNEQFF. The variable domain in full, completed from reference TRBV5-1 and TRBJ2-1, reads KAGVTQTPRYLIKTRGQQVTLSCSPISGHRSVSWYQQTPGQGLQFLFEYFSETQRNKGNFPGRFSGRQFSNSRSEMNVSTLELGDSALYLCASSSPAGNEQFFGPGTRLTVL.

The CDR3 DNA sequence: TGTGCCAGCAGGGACCGGGACAGCCCTTACAATGAGCAGTTCTTC. Protein: CASRDRDSPYNEQFF. The V and J genes are TRBV27 and TRBJ2-1; 7 bases are shared with TRBD1. The CDR3 covers 15 residues. In germline, CDR1 is MNHEY, CDR2 SMNVEV (reference sequence). V shed 6 bases and J 4 bases; nucleotides not matched to a gene: 9.

This rearrangement joins TRBV7-9 to TRBJ2-7, with 9 bases identical to TRBD1. There are 14 residues in the CDR3. The germline CDR1 and CDR2 sequences are SEHNR and FQNEAQ (reference sequence). V shed 1 base and J 6 bases; nucleotides not matched to a gene: 4. The CDR3 sequence is CASSLGTGVFEQYF. The CDR3 DNA sequence: TGTGCCAGCAGCTTAGGGACAGGGGTATTCGAGCAGTACTTC.

V is TRBV25-1 and J is TRBJ1-3, with a weak D call TRBD1 (6 bases). Germline CDR1 and CDR2: MGHDK and SYGVNS. Between the trimmed V and J ends, which lost 5 bases and 6 bases, there was a span of 14 bases. The CDR3 loop spans 14 amino acids. Written as DNA, the CDR3 is TGTGCCAGCAGTTATGGACAGTTGACAAACACCATATATTTT. Its protein product is CASSYGQLTNTIYF.

The count of this clone is one. The V gene is TRBV7-2, the J gene TRBJ2-7, with TRBD1 as a possible D gene (5 bases). Per germline, CDR1 SGHTA and CDR2 FQGNSA. This CDR3 spans 14 amino acids. V gave up 1 base and J gave up 2 bases, with 9 bases separating them. CDR3 sequence reads: CASSLVQGAYEQYF. As DNA, the CDR3 is TGTGCCAGCAGCTTAGTGCAGGGCGCCTACGAGCAGTACTTC.

A note on this clone: The same CDR3 can be traced to other DNA sequences in this sample. V gene TRBV30 combines with J gene TRBJ1-1; D may be TRBD1 (5 bases). V was cut by 0 bases and J by 2 bases, with 7 bases left in between. The V gene's germline CDR1 is GTSNPN and CDR2 SVGIG (reference sequence). The CDR3 extends over 13 amino acids. The CDR3 sequence: CAWSVGGNTEAFF. CDR3 nucleotide sequence: TGTGCCTGGAGTGTGGGGGGTAACACTGAAGCTTTCTTT.

This chain joins TRBV18 and TRBJ1-3; no definite D call. V lost 3 bases to trimming and J lost 4 bases, with 7 bases between them. CDR1 is KGHSH, CDR2 LQKENI, per germline. There are 13 residues in the CDR3. In nucleotides, the CDR3 is TGTGCCAGCTCACCTAAGCAAGGAAACACCATATATTTT. Protein: CASSPKQGNTIYF.

The chain links TRBV27 to TRBJ1-1; D unclear. CDR3 length: 14 residues. Per the germline V gene, CDR1 is MNHEY and CDR2 is SMNVEV (reference sequence). V lost 5 bases to trimming and J lost 0 bases, with 10 bases between them. The DNA for the CDR3 is TGTGCCAGCAGTGTAAGGGCTCTGAACACTGAAGCTTTCTTT. This translates into CASSVRALNTEAFF.

This chain links TRBV2 with TRBJ2-1; no reliable D call. The CDR3 is 12 amino acids. V lost 6 bases to trimming and J lost 5 bases, with 8 bases between them. CDR1 and CDR2 (germline): SNHLY, FYNNEI. DNA of the CDR3: TGTGCCAGCAGAGAAAATGACAATGAGCAGTTCTTC. This sequence encodes CASRENDNEQFF.

The chain recombines TRBV5-1 with TRBJ1-1, with D unclear. The V end was cut by 0 bases, the J end by 1 base, with 7 bases between. This CDR3 has 14 residues. The germline V gene encodes CDR1 SGHRS and CDR2 YFSETQ. CDR3 residues: CASSLEQPNTEAFF. The CDR3 coding sequence is TGCGCCAGCAGCTTGGAACAGCCGAACACTGAAGCTTTCTTT.

Concerning this clone itself: The identical CDR3 is also encoded by other nucleotide sequences in the sample. The rearrangement links TRBV6-1 to TRBJ1-3, with no clear D. The V gene lost 6 bases and the J gene lost 0 bases, with 9 bases spanning the gap. CDR1 is MNHNS, CDR2 SASEGT, per germline. The length of the CDR3 is 14 residues. Here the CDR3 reads CASSEASSGNTIYF. CDR3 bases: TGTGCCAGCAGCGAGGCCAGCTCTGGAAACACCATATATTTT.

The chain combines TRBV9 with TRBJ1-3; no firm D call. The V end was cut by 0 bases, the J end by 2 bases, with 12 bases between. The CDR3 loop spans 16 amino acids. Germline lookup yields CDR1 SGDLS and CDR2 YYNGEE. This chain's CDR3 is CASSVGWGSAGNTIYF. The CDR3 DNA is TGTGCCAGCAGCGTAGGTTGGGGATCTGCTGGAAACACCATATATTTT.

The chain carries TRBV7-9 and TRBJ1-1, with D possibly being TRBD1 (5 bases). Germline CDR1 SEHNR, CDR2 FQNEAQ (reference sequence). The CDR3 contains 14 residues. V lost 4 bases to trimming and J lost 0 bases, with 9 bases between them. CDR3 nucleotide sequence: TGTGCCAGCAGCTCGGGACTTTTGAACACTGAAGCTTTCTTT. This encodes CASSSGLLNTEAFF.

This rearrangement joins TRBV27 to TRBJ2-5; 8 positions match TRBD2. CDR1 MNHEY and CDR2 SMNVEV come from the germline V gene (reference sequence). The junction had 4 bases not matched to a gene; V was cut back by 5 bases and J by 2 bases. This CDR3 has 14 residues. As DNA, the CDR3 is TGTGCCAGCAGTCACCCGGGGGGGCAAGAGACCCAGTACTTC. Translation gives CASSHPGGQETQYF.

The chain combines TRBV10-1 with TRBJ2-3; tentatively, D is TRBD1 (6 bases). The V and J ends lost 4 bases and 4 bases respectively, with 12 bases between them. The CDR3 has 14 residues. The V gene's germline CDR1 is WNHNN and CDR2 SYGVQD (reference sequence). CDR3 DNA: TGCGCCAGCAGTGCGGCCGGGACACCAGATACGCAGTATTTT. Translation gives CASSAAGTPDTQYF.